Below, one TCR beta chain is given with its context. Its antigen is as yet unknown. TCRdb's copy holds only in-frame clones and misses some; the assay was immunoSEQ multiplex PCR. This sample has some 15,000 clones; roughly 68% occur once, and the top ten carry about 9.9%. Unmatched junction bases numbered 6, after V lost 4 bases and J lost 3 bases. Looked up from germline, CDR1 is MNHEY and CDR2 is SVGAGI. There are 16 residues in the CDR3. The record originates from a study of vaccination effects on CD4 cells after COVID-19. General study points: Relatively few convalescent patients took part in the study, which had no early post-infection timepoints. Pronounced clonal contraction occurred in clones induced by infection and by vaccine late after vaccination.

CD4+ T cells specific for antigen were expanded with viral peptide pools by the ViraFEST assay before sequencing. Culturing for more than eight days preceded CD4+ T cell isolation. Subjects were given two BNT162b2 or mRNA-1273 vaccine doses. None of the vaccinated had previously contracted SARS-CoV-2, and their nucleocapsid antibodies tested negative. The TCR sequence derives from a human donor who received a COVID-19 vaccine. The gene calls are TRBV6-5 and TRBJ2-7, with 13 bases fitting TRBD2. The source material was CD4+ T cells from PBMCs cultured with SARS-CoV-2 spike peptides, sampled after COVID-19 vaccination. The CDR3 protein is CASSFRRTSGGYEQYF. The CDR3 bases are TGTGCCAGCAGTTTCCGACGGACTAGCGGGGGCTACGAGCAGTACTTC.